The clone carrying this TCR beta chain was seen only a few times. TCRdb reanalysed the RT-PCR reads using MiXCR and keeps one entry per CDR3 protein. Of 530,000 or so distinct CDR3 sequences listed, roughly 27% are singletons. The sample belongs to a study of response to subunit inactivated influenza vaccine. Sequencing was performed on CD4+ T cells sorted from PBMCs, taken around 5 days after vaccination. This receptor was identified in a man aged 50-59 years who received an inactivated influenza vaccine.

The CDR3 coding sequence is TGTGCCAGCAGCGTAGAAGTAGGGGGCAGTTACGAGCAGTACTTC. Its translation is CASSVEVGGSYEQYF. The chain carries TRBV9 and TRBJ2-7; 7 bases are shared with TRBD1. Germline CDR1 and CDR2: SGDLS and YYNGEE. This CDR3 has 15 residues. J gave up 4 bases and V 0 bases, and 7 bases lay outside the gene matches.